The entry below describes one T cell receptor beta chain. The antigen remains undetermined. These data are taken from a study of post-analysis software for immune sequencing data. Study details: Recorded disease courses covered relapsing-remitting, secondary progressive and progressive-relapsing multiple sclerosis. Some patients had no subtype annotation. Study-wide results and caveats: Controls significantly exceeded multiple sclerosis patients in normalized Chao1 diversity. A few TRBV segments occurring more often in patients than controls included TRBV5-6, TRBV5-1 and TRBV20-1.

Included in the TCR beta cDNA libraries were unique molecular identifiers. TCRdb ran MiXCR on the PCR reads and lists one entry per CDR3 protein. The sample contains 650,000 to 850,000 distinct CDR3 sequences, around 45% of which appear only once. Germline assignment: CDR1 SNHLY and CDR2 FYNNEI. The junction had 4 bases not matched to a gene; V was cut back by 0 bases and J by 3 bases. The CDR3 is 16 amino acids. Specimen: blood. This receptor was taken from a girl between 10 and 17 years old with multiple sclerosis. The rearrangement uses TRBV2 and TRBJ2-3, with TRBD2 identical over 9 bases. The CDR3 protein is CASSEAGGRATDTQYF. The CDR3 bases are TGTGCCAGCAGTGAAGCAGGCGGGAGGGCTACAGATACGCAGTATTTT. Complete variable domain (other parts from reference TRBV2 and TRBJ2-3): EPEVTQTPSHQVTQMGQEVILRCVPISNHLYFYWYRQILGQKVEFLVSFYNNEISEKSEIFDDQFSVERPDGSNFTLKIRSTKLEDSAMYFCASSEAGGRATDTQYFGPGTRLTVL.